In this sample, the clone carrying this TCR beta chain turned up once. Its specificity is unknown. Trimming shortened V by 5 bases and J by 2 bases, and 10 bases separated the two germline ends. The germline CDR1 and CDR2 sequences are SGHAT and FQNNGV. CDR3 size: 14 residues. The data were obtained in a study of cytomegalovirus exposure and HLA in healthy donors. Study-wide context: A preliminary data release comprised tens of millions of unique TCRs obtained from HLA-typed donors. Ancestry clustering placed 70% to 85% of several hundred genotyped donors in the Caucasian-associated cluster. Study conclusions and caveats: Generally TCR sequences proved uncommon, though certain public TCRs appeared in numerous donors.

PCR involved 60 Vbeta and 13 Jbeta primers. Measured with immunoSEQ multiplex PCR; TCRdb has only the in-frame clones, and not every one. The sample lists 85,000 to 130,000 clones; 75% to 85% were seen once. The sequence derives from a man aged 45-60 years in good health and CMV-seronegative. The sample comprised PBMCs. This rearrangement joins TRBV11-2 to TRBJ1-3; possible D gene TRBD1, 6 bases. Here the CDR3 reads CASSANRAGNTIYF. The CDR3 region has the DNA TGTGCCAGCAGCGCCAACAGGGCTGGAAACACCATATATTTT.